This T cell receptor (beta chain) was observed in a study of CD8 T cells in Susac syndrome. Study as a whole: Among the Susac syndrome patients sequenced, five or six had active disease and about 8 were in remission. Treatment status at blood draw for the Susac syndrome patients was therapy-naive, corticosteroids, or intravenous immunoglobulin alone. Findings and limits, study-wide: The study's TCR sequencing and HLA analysis covered a relatively small number of individuals, and the study acknowledged this.

Regarding this clonotype: Its cognate antigen is unknown.

Random hexamers served to reverse transcribe roughly 0.45 to 1 ug RNA. Amplification of TCR beta CDR3 spanned 54 Vbeta and 13 Jbeta via immunoSEQ multiplex PCR. MiXCR was run by TCRdb on the immunoSEQ multiplex PCR reads, yielding one entry per CDR3 protein. Among approximately 180,000 distinct CDR3 sequences listed, 85% to 95% were seen once. The CDR3 runs 14 residues. J lost 8 bases, V lost 4 bases, and 6 bases had no gene match. Germline assignment: CDR1 LGHDT and CDR2 YNNKEL (reference sequence). The rearrangement links TRBV3-1 to TRBJ2-1, with 9 bases matching TRBD2. What was sequenced was CD4+ T cells from PBMCs. The receptor was derived from a human donor with Susac syndrome. The CDR3 sequence: CASSLSGRGDEQFF. CDR3 nucleotides: TGTGCCAGCAGCCTTAGCGGGAGAGGCGATGAGCAGTTCTTC.